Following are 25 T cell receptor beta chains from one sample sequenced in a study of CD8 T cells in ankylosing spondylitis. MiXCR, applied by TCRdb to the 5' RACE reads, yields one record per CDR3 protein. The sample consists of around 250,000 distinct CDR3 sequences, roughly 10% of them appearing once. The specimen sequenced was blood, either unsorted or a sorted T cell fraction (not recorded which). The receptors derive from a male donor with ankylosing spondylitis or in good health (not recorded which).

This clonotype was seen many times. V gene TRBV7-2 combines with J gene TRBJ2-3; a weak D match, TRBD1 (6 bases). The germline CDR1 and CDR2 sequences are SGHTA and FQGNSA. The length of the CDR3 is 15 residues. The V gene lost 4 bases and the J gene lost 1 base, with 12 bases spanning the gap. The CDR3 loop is CASSSWDTRTDTQYF. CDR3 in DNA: TGTGCCAGCAGCTCTTGGGACACCCGCACAGATACGCAGTATTTT.

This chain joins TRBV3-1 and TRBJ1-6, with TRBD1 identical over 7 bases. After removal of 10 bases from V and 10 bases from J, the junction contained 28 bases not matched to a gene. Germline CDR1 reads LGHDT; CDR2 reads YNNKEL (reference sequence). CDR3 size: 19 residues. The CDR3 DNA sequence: TGTGCCATCTCCTTTCGGGCCTCAATGACGGGACAGACCTCCTCACCCCTCCACTTT. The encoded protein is CAISFRASMTGQTSSPLHF.

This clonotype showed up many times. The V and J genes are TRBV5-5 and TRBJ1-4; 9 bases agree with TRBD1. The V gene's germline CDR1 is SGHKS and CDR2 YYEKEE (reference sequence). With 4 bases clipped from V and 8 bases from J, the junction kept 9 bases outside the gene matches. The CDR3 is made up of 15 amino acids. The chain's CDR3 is CASSTLQGAREKLFF. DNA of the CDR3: TGTGCCAGCAGCACCTTACAGGGGGCGCGAGAAAAACTGTTTTTT.

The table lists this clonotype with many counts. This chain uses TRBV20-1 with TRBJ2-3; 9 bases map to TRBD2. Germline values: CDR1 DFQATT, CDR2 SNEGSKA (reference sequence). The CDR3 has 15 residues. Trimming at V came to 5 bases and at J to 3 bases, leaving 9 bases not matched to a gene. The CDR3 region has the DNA TGCAGTGCTCTGGGGCCAGCGGGAGGAACAGATACGCAGTATTTT. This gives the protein CSALGPAGGTDTQYF.

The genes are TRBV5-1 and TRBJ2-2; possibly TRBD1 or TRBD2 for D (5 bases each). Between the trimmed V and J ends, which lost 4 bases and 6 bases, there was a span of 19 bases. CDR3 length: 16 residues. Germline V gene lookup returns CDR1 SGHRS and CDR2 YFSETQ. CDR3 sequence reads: CASSPRGEIFPGELFF. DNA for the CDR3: TGCGCCAGCAGCCCAAGAGGGGAAATTTTCCCCGGGGAGCTGTTTTTT.

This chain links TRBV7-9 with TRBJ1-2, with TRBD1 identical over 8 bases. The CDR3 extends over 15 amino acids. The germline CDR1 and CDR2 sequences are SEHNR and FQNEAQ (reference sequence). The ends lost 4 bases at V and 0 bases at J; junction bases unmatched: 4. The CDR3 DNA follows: TGTGCCAGCAGCTCCGGACAGGGAGCTAACTATGGCTACACCTTC. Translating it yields CASSSGQGANYGYTF.

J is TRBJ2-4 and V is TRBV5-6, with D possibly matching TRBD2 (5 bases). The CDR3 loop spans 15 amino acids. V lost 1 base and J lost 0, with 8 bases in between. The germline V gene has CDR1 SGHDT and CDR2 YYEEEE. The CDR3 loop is CASSLHGLAKNIQYF. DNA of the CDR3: TGTGCCAGCAGCTTGCATGGACTAGCCAAAAACATTCAGTACTTC.

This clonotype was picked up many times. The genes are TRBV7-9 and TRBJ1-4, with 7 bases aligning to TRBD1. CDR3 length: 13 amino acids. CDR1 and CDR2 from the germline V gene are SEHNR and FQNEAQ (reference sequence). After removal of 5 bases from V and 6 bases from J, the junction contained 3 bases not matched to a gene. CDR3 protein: CASSLDRDEKLFF. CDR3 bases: TGTGCCAGCAGCCTCGACAGGGATGAAAAACTGTTTTTT.

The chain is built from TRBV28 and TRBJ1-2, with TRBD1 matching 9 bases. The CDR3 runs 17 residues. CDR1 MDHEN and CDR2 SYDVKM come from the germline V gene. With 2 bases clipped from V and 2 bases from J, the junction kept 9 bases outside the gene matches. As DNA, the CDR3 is TGTGCCAGCAGTTTAAGCGAGACAGGGGGAGAGAACTATGGCTACACCTTC. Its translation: CASSLSETGGENYGYTF.

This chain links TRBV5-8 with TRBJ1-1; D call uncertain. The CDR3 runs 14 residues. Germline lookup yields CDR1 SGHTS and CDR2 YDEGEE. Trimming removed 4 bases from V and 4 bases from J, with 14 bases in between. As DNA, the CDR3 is TGTGCCAGCAGCCGTGGTTTAATCAGCACTGAAGCTTTCTTT. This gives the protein CASSRGLISTEAFF. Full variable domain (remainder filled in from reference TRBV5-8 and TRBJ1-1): EAGVTQSPTHLIKTRGQQATLRCSPISGHTSVYWYQQALGLGLQFLLWYDEGEERNRGNFPPRFSGRQFPNYSSELNVNALELEDSALYLCASSRGLISTEAFFGQGTRLTVV.

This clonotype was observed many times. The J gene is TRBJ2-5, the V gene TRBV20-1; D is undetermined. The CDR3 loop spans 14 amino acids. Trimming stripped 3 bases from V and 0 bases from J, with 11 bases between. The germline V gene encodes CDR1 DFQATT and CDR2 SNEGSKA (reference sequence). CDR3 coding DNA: TGCAGTGCTAGGGCAGGCCAGTACCAAGAGACCCAGTACTTC. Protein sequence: CSARAGQYQETQYF.

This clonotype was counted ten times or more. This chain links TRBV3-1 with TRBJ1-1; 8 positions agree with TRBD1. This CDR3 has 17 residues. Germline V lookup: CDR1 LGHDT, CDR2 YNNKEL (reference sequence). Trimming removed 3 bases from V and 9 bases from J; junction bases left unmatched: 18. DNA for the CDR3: TGTGCCAGCAGCCAGTCCACGCGGACAGGGCCCGACAAGAAAGCTTTCTTT. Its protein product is CASSQSTRTGPDKKAFF. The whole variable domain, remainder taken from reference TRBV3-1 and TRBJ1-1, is DTAVSQTPKYLVTQMGNDKSIKCEQNLGHDTMYWYKQDSKKFLKIMFSYNNKELIINETVPNRFSPKSPDKAHLNLHINSLELGDSAVYFCASSQSTRTGPDKKAFFGQGTRLTVV.

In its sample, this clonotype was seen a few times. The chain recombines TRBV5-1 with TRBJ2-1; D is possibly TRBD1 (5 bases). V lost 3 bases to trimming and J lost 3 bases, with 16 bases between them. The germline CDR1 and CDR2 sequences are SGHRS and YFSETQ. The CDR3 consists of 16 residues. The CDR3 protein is CASSSPQGLFYNEQFF. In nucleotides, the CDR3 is TGCGCCAGCAGCTCACCCCAGGGCCTTTTCTACAATGAGCAGTTCTTC. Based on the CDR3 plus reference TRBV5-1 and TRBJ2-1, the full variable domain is KAGVTQTPRYLIKTRGQQVTLSCSPISGHRSVSWYQQTPGQGLQFLFEYFSETQRNKGNFPGRFSGRQFSNSRSEMNVSTLELGDSALYLCASSSPQGLFYNEQFFGPGTRLTVL.

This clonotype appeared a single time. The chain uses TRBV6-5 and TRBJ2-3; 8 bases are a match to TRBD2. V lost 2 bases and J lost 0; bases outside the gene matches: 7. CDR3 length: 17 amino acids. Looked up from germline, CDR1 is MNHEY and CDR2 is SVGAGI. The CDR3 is CASSYSRAGASTDTQYF. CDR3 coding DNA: TGTGCCAGCAGTTACAGTAGAGCGGGGGCTAGCACAGATACGCAGTATTTT.

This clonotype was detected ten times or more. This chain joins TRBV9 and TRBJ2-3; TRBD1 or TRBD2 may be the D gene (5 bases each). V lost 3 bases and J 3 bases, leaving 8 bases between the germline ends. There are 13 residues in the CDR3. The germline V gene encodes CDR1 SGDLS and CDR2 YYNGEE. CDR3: CASSAGTTDTQYF. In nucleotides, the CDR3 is TGTGCCAGCAGCGCGGGGACGACAGATACGCAGTATTTT.

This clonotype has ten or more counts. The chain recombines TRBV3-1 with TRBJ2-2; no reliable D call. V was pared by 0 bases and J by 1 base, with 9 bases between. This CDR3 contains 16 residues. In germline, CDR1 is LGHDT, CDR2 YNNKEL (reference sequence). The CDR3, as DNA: TGTGCCAGCAGCCAAGAGTCTAGGCGGAACACCGGGGAGCTGTTTTTT. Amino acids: CASSQESRRNTGELFF.

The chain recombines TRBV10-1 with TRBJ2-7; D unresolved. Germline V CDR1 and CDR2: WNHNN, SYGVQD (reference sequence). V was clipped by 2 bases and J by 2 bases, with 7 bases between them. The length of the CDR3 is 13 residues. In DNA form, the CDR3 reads TGCGCCAGCAGTGAGGGCCCAACCTACGAGCAGTACTTC. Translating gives CASSEGPTYEQYF.

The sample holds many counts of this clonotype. CDR3 amino acids: CSAQGLSREVAYEQYF. The CDR3 nucleotides read TGCAGTGCTCAGGGACTATCGCGGGAGGTGGCCTACGAGCAGTACTTC. The J gene is TRBJ2-7, the V gene TRBV20-1; the match to TRBD2 covers 8 bases. V dropped 5 bases and J dropped 2; count of bases not matched to a gene: 14. This CDR3 spans 16 amino acids. Germline values: CDR1 DFQATT, CDR2 SNEGSKA (reference sequence).

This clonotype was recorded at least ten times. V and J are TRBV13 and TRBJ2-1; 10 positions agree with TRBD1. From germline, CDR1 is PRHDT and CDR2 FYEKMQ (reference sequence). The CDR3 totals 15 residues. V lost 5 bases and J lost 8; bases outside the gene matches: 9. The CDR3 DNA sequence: TGTGCCAGCAGCCCACCGGGACAGGGGACGGATGAGCAGTTCTTC. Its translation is CASSPPGQGTDEQFF.

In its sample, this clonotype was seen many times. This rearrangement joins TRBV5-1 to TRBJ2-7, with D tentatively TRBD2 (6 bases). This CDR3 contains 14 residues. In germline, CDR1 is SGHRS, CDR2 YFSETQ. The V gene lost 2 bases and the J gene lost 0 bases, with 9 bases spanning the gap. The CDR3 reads CASSFYGGSYEQYF. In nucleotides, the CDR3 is TGCGCCAGCAGCTTTTACGGGGGCTCCTACGAGCAGTACTTC.

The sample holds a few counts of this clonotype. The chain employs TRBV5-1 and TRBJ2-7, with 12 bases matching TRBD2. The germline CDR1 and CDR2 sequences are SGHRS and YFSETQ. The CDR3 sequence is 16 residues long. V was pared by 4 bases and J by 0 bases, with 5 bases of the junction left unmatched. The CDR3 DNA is TGCGCCAGCAGCCCGGGGACTAGCGGGTTCTCCTACGAGCAGTACTTC. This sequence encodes CASSPGTSGFSYEQYF.

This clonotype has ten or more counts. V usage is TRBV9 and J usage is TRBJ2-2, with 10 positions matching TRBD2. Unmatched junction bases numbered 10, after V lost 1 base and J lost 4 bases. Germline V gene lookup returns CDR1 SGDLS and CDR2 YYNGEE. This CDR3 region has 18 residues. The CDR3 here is CASSVTPGTSVSTGELFF. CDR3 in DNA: TGTGCCAGCAGCGTAACCCCCGGGACTAGCGTCAGCACCGGGGAGCTGTTTTTT. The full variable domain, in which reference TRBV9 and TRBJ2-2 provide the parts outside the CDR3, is DSGVTQTPKHLITATGQRVTLRCSPRSGDLSVYWYQQSLDQGLQFLIQYYNGEERAKGNILERFSAQQFPDLHSELNLSSLELGDSALYFCASSVTPGTSVSTGELFFGEGSRLTVL.

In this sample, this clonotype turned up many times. CDR3 DNA: TGCAGCGTTGAAGGGGAACTAGCGGGGCGCACAGATACGCAGTATTTT. It specifies CSVEGELAGRTDTQYF. This chain joins TRBV29-1 and TRBJ2-3; 10 bases match TRBD2. This CDR3 is built from 16 residues. J gave up 1 base and V 1 base, and 5 bases lay outside the gene matches. Looked up from germline, CDR1 is SQVTM and CDR2 is ANQGSEA.

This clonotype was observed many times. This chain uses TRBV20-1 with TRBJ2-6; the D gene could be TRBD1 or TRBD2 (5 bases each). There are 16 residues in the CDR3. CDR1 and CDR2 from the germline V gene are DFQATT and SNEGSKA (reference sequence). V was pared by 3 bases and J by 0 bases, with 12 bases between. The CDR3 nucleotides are TGCAGTGCTAGCTCTGGGGGTCCCTCTGGGGCCAACGTCCTGACTTTC. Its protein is CSASSGGPSGANVLTF.

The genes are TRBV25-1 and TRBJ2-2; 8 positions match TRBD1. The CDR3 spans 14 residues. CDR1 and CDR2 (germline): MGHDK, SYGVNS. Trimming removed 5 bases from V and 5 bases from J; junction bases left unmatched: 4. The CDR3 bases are TGTGCCAGCAGTTATCAGGGGGCGACCGGGGAGCTGTTTTTT. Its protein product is CASSYQGATGELFF.